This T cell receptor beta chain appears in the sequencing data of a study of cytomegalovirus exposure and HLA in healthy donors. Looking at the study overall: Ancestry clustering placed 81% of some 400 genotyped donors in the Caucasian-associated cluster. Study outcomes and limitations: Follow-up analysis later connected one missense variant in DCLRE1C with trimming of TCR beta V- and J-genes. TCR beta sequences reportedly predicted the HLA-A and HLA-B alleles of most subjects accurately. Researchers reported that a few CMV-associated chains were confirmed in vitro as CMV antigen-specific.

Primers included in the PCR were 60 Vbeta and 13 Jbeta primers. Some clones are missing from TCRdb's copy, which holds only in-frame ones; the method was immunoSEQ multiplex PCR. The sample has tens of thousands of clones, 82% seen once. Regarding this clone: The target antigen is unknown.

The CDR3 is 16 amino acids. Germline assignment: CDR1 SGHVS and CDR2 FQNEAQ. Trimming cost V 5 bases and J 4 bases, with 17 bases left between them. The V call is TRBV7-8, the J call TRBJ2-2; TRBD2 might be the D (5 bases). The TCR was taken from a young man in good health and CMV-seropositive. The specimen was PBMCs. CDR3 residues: CASSAPRGLSTGELFF. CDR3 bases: TGTGCCAGCAGCGCACCCAGAGGGTTAAGCACCGGGGAGCTGTTTTTT.